These 16 T cell receptor beta chains came from one sample sequenced in a study of shared clonotypes between healthy human individuals. The assay was immunoSEQ multiplex PCR, and TCRdb's table has in-frame clones only and misses some. Of approximately 740,000 clones in the sample, 80% to 95% were seen once. Naive CD8 cells were CD45RO-negative, positively selected for CCR7, excluding terminally differentiated effector memory CD45RA+ cells. Sequencing was carried out using naive CD8+ T cells sorted from blood. Receptors were obtained from a man younger than 40 in good health.

The V gene is TRBV4-3, the J gene TRBJ2-7; no reliable D call. The V end was cut by 0 bases, the J end by 2 bases, with 14 bases between. Looked up from germline, CDR1 is LGHNA and CDR2 is YSLEER. CDR3 size: 16 residues. CDR3 protein: CASSQDLSVATYEQYF. For the CDR3, the DNA is TGCGCCAGCAGCCAAGATTTGTCGGTGGCAACCTACGAGCAGTACTTC.

This chain uses TRBV21-1 with TRBJ1-3; TRBD1 was called by the table and not checked on the DNA. TRBV21-1 is described as a pseudogene. The CDR3 spans 16 residues. The CDR3 DNA is TGTGCCAGCAGCGCCAGGACAGGGACTTCTGGAAACACCATATATTTT. It specifies CASSARTGTSGNTIYF.

The rearrangement uses TRBV7-8 and TRBJ2-3; D ambiguous. Germline CDR1 and CDR2: SGHVS and FQNEAQ. The CDR3 has 12 residues. Trimming removed 3 bases at V and 5 bases at J, with 6 bases between. The CDR3 sequence is CASSFLLDTQYF. The CDR3 coding sequence is TGTGCCAGCAGCTTCCTTCTAGATACGCAGTATTTT.

The chain is built from TRBV7-2 and TRBJ2-3, with D tentatively TRBD1 (6 bases). V lost 5 bases and J 3 bases, leaving 15 bases between the germline ends. The CDR3 extends over 15 amino acids. Per germline, CDR1 SGHTA and CDR2 FQGNSA. The CDR3 loop reads CASSPRTDPTDTQYF. The CDR3 coding sequence is TGTGCCAGCAGCCCTAGGACAGACCCAACAGATACGCAGTATTTT.

V and J are TRBV18 and TRBJ1-1, with unresolved D. The CDR3 runs to 14 residues. V dropped 5 bases and J dropped 0 bases, with 10 bases sitting between them. Germline lookup yields CDR1 KGHSH and CDR2 LQKENI. The CDR3 nucleotides are TGTGCCAGCTCATTGCCAAATGTGAACACTGAAGCTTTCTTT. It encodes CASSLPNVNTEAFF.

J is TRBJ2-7 and V is TRBV27, with D perhaps assigned TRBD1 or TRBD2 (5 bases each). This CDR3 comprises 14 residues. Germline CDR1 reads MNHEY; CDR2 reads SMNVEV (reference sequence). V lost 6 bases and J lost 5, with 17 bases in between. The CDR3 nucleotides are TGTGCCAGCAGAACCGGGACGACGCTCAACGAGCAGTACTTC. Its translation: CASRTGTTLNEQYF.

The chain links TRBV27 to TRBJ1-2; TRBD1 matches 10 bases. CDR1 is MNHEY, CDR2 SMNVEV, per germline (reference sequence). The CDR3 contains 13 residues. Trimming at V came to 11 bases and at J to 3 bases, leaving 6 bases not matched to a gene. Written as DNA, the CDR3 is TGTGCCGTGAGGGGGACAGGGGACTATGGCTACACCTTC. Translated: CAVRGTGDYGYTF.

The chain employs TRBV28 and TRBJ2-2, with D hard to call. V lost 1 base and J lost 5, with 17 bases in between. Germline CDR1 and CDR2: MDHEN and SYDVKM. The CDR3 is 17 residues long. CDR3 bases: TGTGCCAGCAGTTTATACGAAGTTAACGCTAGGACCGGGGAGCTGTTTTTT. Translation: CASSLYEVNARTGELFF.

The V gene is TRBV29-1, the J gene TRBJ2-7, with 7 bases matching TRBD1. The CDR3 has 13 amino acids. V gave up 5 bases and J gave up 5 bases; unmatched junction bases: 9. From germline, CDR1 is SQVTM and CDR2 ANQGSEA. CDR3 amino acids: CSVHRGQGDEQYF. The CDR3 DNA reads as TGCAGCGTTCACCGGGGCCAGGGGGACGAGCAGTACTTC.

This chain links TRBV9 with TRBJ1-4; D is undetermined. CDR3 length equals 14 residues. Trimming cost V 3 bases and J 4 bases, with 10 bases left between them. In germline, CDR1 is SGDLS, CDR2 YYNGEE. CDR3 sequence reads: CASSAGWGNEKLFF. The CDR3 DNA is TGTGCCAGCAGCGCGGGCTGGGGTAATGAAAAACTGTTTTTT.

The chain recombines TRBV27 with TRBJ1-1; possibly TRBD1 for D (5 bases). Germline values: CDR1 MNHEY, CDR2 SMNVEV (reference sequence). CDR3 length: 13 residues. Trimming left V 3 bases short and J 7 bases short, with 12 bases between. In nucleotides, the CDR3 is TGTGCCAGCAGTTTTAAGTCCGGGGGTGAAGCTTTCTTT. This gives the protein CASSFKSGGEAFF.

This chain connects TRBV20-1 to TRBJ2-7; D is undetermined. The germline CDR1 and CDR2 sequences are DFQATT and SNEGSKA (reference sequence). The CDR3 is 10 residues long. The germline V and J ends were trimmed by 2 bases and 7 bases, with 6 bases remaining between them. CDR3 region: CSARNNEQYF. The CDR3 DNA reads as TGCAGTGCTAGAAATAATGAGCAGTACTTC.

CDR3 sequence: CASSDYSTDTQYF. In DNA, the CDR3 is TGTGCCAGCAGTGACTACTCGACAGATACGCAGTATTTT. J is TRBJ2-3 and V is TRBV25-1; D gene uncertain. Deletions cut 3 bases from V and 3 bases from J, with 7 bases between. Germline V gives CDR1 MGHDK, CDR2 SYGVNS. The CDR3 runs 13 residues.

V gene TRBV28 combines with J gene TRBJ1-2; D possibly corresponds to TRBD1 (5 bases). CDR3 length equals 15 residues. From germline, CDR1 is MDHEN and CDR2 SYDVKM. The germline V and J ends were trimmed by 3 bases and 2 bases, with 13 bases remaining between them. Here the CDR3 reads CASSLDRQMNYGYTF. As DNA, the CDR3 is TGTGCCAGCAGTTTGGATAGACAGATGAACTATGGCTACACCTTC.

The V gene is TRBV7-3, the J gene TRBJ2-1, with 7 bases that match TRBD1. This CDR3 is 15 amino acids long. The germline V gene has CDR1 SGHTA and CDR2 FQGTGA. J gave up 4 bases and V 4 bases, and 7 bases lay outside the gene matches. CDR3 DNA: TGTGCCAGCAGCTCCCGGGACAGTATATACAATGAGCAGTTCTTC. This translates into CASSSRDSIYNEQFF.

The V and J genes are TRBV28 and TRBJ2-7, with D unclear. Germline V gene sequence: CDR1 MDHEN, CDR2 SYDVKM. V dropped 4 bases and J dropped 5 bases, with 12 bases sitting between them. CDR3 length: 13 amino acids. The CDR3 DNA sequence: TGTGCCAGCAGTTCCCCTGCGATCGACGAGCAGTACTTC. It encodes CASSSPAIDEQYF. Full variable domain (remainder filled in from reference TRBV28 and TRBJ2-7): DVKVTQSSRYLVKRTGEKVFLECVQDMDHENMFWYRQDPGLGLRLIYFSYDVKMKEKGDIPEGYSVSREKKERFSLILESASTNQTSMYLCASSSPAIDEQYFGPGTRLTVT.